The 32 T cell receptor beta chains below all came from one sample that was sequenced in a study of blood T cell repertoires in COVID-19. Measured with immunoSEQ multiplex PCR; TCRdb has only the in-frame clones, and not every one. The table lists around 250,000 clones, around 84% of them singletons. Sequencing was done on a sample of PBMCs or T cells enriched from blood (not recorded which). The receptors come from a man younger than 45 with acute COVID-19.

The J gene is TRBJ1-6, the V gene TRBV5-5, with D unclear. CDR1 SGHKS and CDR2 YYEKEE come from the germline V gene (reference sequence). Trimming cost V 1 base and J 7 bases, with 15 bases left between them. The CDR3 spans 16 residues. CDR3 nucleotide sequence: TGTGCCAGCAGCTTGACTCCGGTCCTGATCAATTCACCCCTCCACTTT. This sequence encodes CASSLTPVLINSPLHF.

This chain connects TRBV30 to TRBJ1-2; D unclear. The CDR3 totals 15 residues. Germline CDR1 is GTSNPN and CDR2 is SVGIG (reference sequence). The V end was cut by 2 bases, the J end by 8 bases, with 21 bases between. The CDR3 DNA is TGTGCCTGGAGTTCCGACGGATACAGAAGGGAGGGCTACACCTTC. Amino acid sequence: CAWSSDGYRREGYTF. Variable domain in full (rest from reference TRBV30 and TRBJ1-2): SQTIHQWPATLVQPVGSPLSLECTVEGTSNPNLYWYRQAAGRGLQLLFYSVGIGQISSEVPQNLSASRPQDRQFILSSKKLLLSDSGFYLCAWSSDGYRREGYTFGSGTRLTVV.

The V gene is TRBV4-3, the J gene TRBJ2-3; 7 bases line up with TRBD1. Trimming at V came to 0 bases and at J to 0 bases, leaving 3 bases not matched to a gene. This CDR3 has 16 amino acids. Per germline, CDR1 LGHNA and CDR2 YSLEER. The CDR3 here is CASSQEGTASTDTQYF. DNA for the CDR3: TGCGCCAGCAGCCAAGAAGGGACAGCTAGCACAGATACGCAGTATTTT.

CDR3 loop: CASSYMSTNYGYTF. CDR3 in DNA: TGTGCCAGCAGTTACATGTCAACTAACTATGGCTACACCTTC. The rearrangement uses TRBV6-2 or TRBV6-3 and TRBJ1-2; no definite D call. CDR3 length equals 14 residues. Germline assignment: CDR1 MNHEY and CDR2 SVGEGT. Trimming removed 2 bases at V and 0 bases at J, with 7 bases between.

The chain employs TRBV12-5 and TRBJ2-7, with a possible D match to TRBD2 (5 bases). Deletions cut 2 bases from V and 0 bases from J, with 8 bases between. The CDR3 consists of 14 residues. Per germline, CDR1 LGHNT and CDR2 FRNRAP. DNA for the CDR3: TGTGCTAGTGGTTTGTTTGCGGGCTCCTACGAGCAGTACGTC. It is translated as CASGLFAGSYEQYV.

The rearrangement links TRBV6-6 to TRBJ1-4, with D perhaps TRBD1 (5 bases). Trimming removed 6 bases from V and 0 bases from J, with 17 bases in between. This CDR3 comprises 17 residues. CDR1 MNHNY and CDR2 SVGAGI come from the germline V gene (reference sequence). CDR3 residues: CASSRGATLATNEKLFF. CDR3 DNA sequence: TGTGCCAGCAGCCGAGGGGCCACCCTTGCAACTAATGAAAAACTGTTTTTT.

V is TRBV18 and J is TRBJ2-2, with TRBD2 matching 9 bases. The junction had 2 bases not matched to a gene; V was cut back by 0 bases and J by 6 bases. The CDR3 totals 15 residues. CDR1 KGHSH and CDR2 LQKENI come from the germline V gene. The CDR3 DNA reads TGTGCCAGCTCACCACCGCGGGGGGGCTCCGGGGAGCTGTTTTTT. Residues: CASSPPRGGSGELFF.

The J gene is TRBJ2-5, the V gene TRBV6-1; tentatively, D is TRBD1 (6 bases). The V gene lost 2 bases and the J gene lost 4 bases, with 23 bases spanning the gap. Germline V CDR1 and CDR2: MNHNS, SASEGT. The CDR3 sequence is 18 residues long. The CDR3 reads CASSETGMGPRESETQYF. In DNA form, the CDR3 reads TGTGCCAGCAGTGAAACAGGGATGGGGCCCCGAGAGTCAGAGACCCAGTACTTC.

This chain joins TRBV18 and TRBJ1-1, with D unresolved. The CDR3 totals 11 residues. CDR1 is KGHSH and CDR2 is LQKENI in the germline V gene. Trimming shortened V by 5 bases and J by 8 bases, and 9 bases separated the two germline ends. DNA for the CDR3: TGTGCCAGCTCAGGCACCTTGGAAGCTTTCTTT. Its translation is CASSGTLEAFF.

This clone was counted only a few times. This sequence joins TRBV3-1 (or the pseudogene TRBV3-2) and TRBJ1-2; TRBD1 aligns across 8 bases. Germline V CDR1 and CDR2: LGHDT, YNNKEL (reference sequence). This CDR3 has 14 residues. V shed 6 bases, J shed 5 bases, and the junction held 8 bases outside the gene matches. The chain's CDR3 is CASRHGQGRYGYTF. The DNA for the CDR3 is TGTGCCAGCAGACACGGACAGGGACGGTATGGCTACACCTTC.

The chain is built from TRBV2 and TRBJ1-6; 9 bases align to TRBD1. V was pared by 2 bases and J by 9 bases, with 8 bases of the junction left unmatched. CDR1 is SNHLY, CDR2 FYNNEI, per germline. The CDR3 is made up of 16 amino acids. CDR3 in amino acids: CASSETRGQGSSPLHF. The CDR3, as DNA: TGTGCCAGCAGTGAAACCCGGGGACAGGGAAGTTCACCCCTCCACTTT.

The gene calls are TRBV29-1 and TRBJ2-1; D is possibly TRBD2 (6 bases). The CDR3 contains 13 residues. Germline CDR1 and CDR2: SQVTM and ANQGSEA. The ends were cut back, 6 bases at V and 9 bases at J, with 18 bases in the middle. The CDR3 loop reads CSVMRDASPEQFF. CDR3 DNA sequence: TGCAGCGTCATGCGGGATGCCAGTCCTGAGCAGTTCTTC.

The chain carries TRBV19 and TRBJ2-3; D is perhaps TRBD1 (7 bases). The length of the CDR3 is 14 residues. From germline, CDR1 is LNHDA and CDR2 SQIVND (reference sequence). Trimming left V 5 bases short and J 2 bases short, with 11 bases between. This chain's CDR3 is CASSQGGNTDTQYF. Here the CDR3 DNA reads TGTGCCAGTAGTCAGGGGGGTAACACAGATACGCAGTATTTT.

This chain joins TRBV15 and TRBJ2-1; 10 bases line up with TRBD1. CDR3 size: 17 residues. Germline V gene data show CDR1 as LNHNV and CDR2 as YYDKDF (reference sequence). Unmatched junction bases numbered 13, after V lost 3 bases and J lost 8 bases. CDR3 nucleotide sequence: TGTGCCACCAGCAGCCGGACAGGGGGAGCCCTTGTCGATGAGCAGTTCTTC. Translation gives CATSSRTGGALVDEQFF.

CDR3 loop: CASSVAVRGQDTEAFF. CDR3 nucleotide sequence: TGTGCCAGCAGCGTAGCTGTGAGGGGACAGGACACTGAAGCTTTCTTT. This chain links TRBV9 with TRBJ1-1, with 8 positions matching TRBD1. The germline gives CDR1 SGDLS, CDR2 YYNGEE. There are 16 residues in the CDR3. V lost 0 bases, J lost 3 bases, and 7 bases stayed unmatched.

The chain joins TRBV29-1 to TRBJ1-2; D is uncertain. The CDR3 is 15 amino acids. Per germline, CDR1 SQVTM and CDR2 ANQGSEA. V lost 1 base, J lost 3 bases, and 15 bases lay in between. The DNA for the CDR3 is TGCAGCGTTGAAGCTCAGGCGGGGTCCCACTATGGCTACACCTTC. Its protein product is CSVEAQAGSHYGYTF.

The chain is built from TRBV2 and TRBJ1-6, with D possibly TRBD1 on 6 matching bases. This CDR3 is 18 amino acids long. V was trimmed by 3 bases and J by 2 bases, leaving 17 bases between them. Germline CDR1 is SNHLY and CDR2 is FYNNEI. The CDR3 sequence: CASSDRDKTFAYNSPLHF. The CDR3, as DNA: TGTGCCAGCAGTGATCGGGACAAGACGTTCGCCTATAATTCACCCCTCCACTTT.

The chain links TRBV24-1 to TRBJ2-1, with D tentatively TRBD1 (7 bases). V lost 4 bases to trimming and J lost 2 bases, with 14 bases between them. This CDR3 region has 16 residues. In germline, CDR1 is KGHDR, CDR2 SFDVKD. CDR3 protein: CATSDLQGGAYNEQFF. As DNA, the CDR3 is TGTGCCACCAGTGACCTGCAGGGGGGAGCCTACAATGAGCAGTTCTTC.

This clone was seen only a few times. The J gene is TRBJ1-1, the V gene TRBV28, with 8 bases that match TRBD1. V was clipped by 2 bases and J by 11 bases; unmatched bases: 4. The CDR3 contains 12 residues. The germline V gene has CDR1 MDHEN and CDR2 SYDVKM. CDR3 protein: CASSLMTGVAFF. CDR3 nucleotide sequence: TGTGCCAGCAGTTTAATGACAGGGGTGGCTTTCTTT.

The CDR3 bases are TGTGCCAGCAGTTACTCGGCGGCCTCAGCCGAGCAGTACGTC. Its protein is CASSYSAASAEQYV. The chain carries TRBV6-5 and TRBJ2-7; D unresolved. The CDR3 sequence is 14 residues long. Per germline, CDR1 MNHEY and CDR2 SVGAGI. Trimming removed 0 bases at V and 6 bases at J, with 12 bases between.

The chain is built from TRBV29-1 and TRBJ2-1; 11 bases line up with TRBD2. Germline values: CDR1 SQVTM, CDR2 ANQGSEA. The CDR3 spans 14 residues. V lost 3 bases to trimming and J lost 5 bases; unmatched junction nucleotides: 3. CDR3 region: CSVEGTSGNNEQFF. In nucleotides, the CDR3 is TGCAGCGTTGAGGGGACTAGCGGTAACAATGAGCAGTTCTTC.

The CDR3 here is CASSSRTGVEGYTF. The CDR3 DNA sequence: TGTGCCAGCAGCTCCCGGACAGGGGTTGAGGGCTACACCTTC. The genes are TRBV7-2 and TRBJ1-2, with 9 bases that match TRBD1. Germline V lookup: CDR1 SGHTA, CDR2 FQGNSA. There are 14 residues in the CDR3. V lost 4 bases to trimming and J lost 8 bases; unmatched junction nucleotides: 8.

The chain recombines TRBV21-1 with TRBJ2-7; the D call in the table, TRBD1, was not verified against the DNA. TRBV21-1 is reported as a pseudogene. The CDR3 sequence is 14 residues long. The CDR3 protein is CASSPRGRETEQYV. DNA for the CDR3: TGTGCCAGCAGCCCACGAGGCAGGGAAACCGAGCAGTACGTC.

CDR3 loop: CASSLEASGGSGETQYF. The CDR3 coding sequence is TGCGCCAGCAGCTTGGAGGCTAGCGGGGGCTCGGGGGAGACCCAGTACTTC. The rearrangement links TRBV5-1 to TRBJ2-5; TRBD2 agrees at 10 bases. There are 17 residues in the CDR3. Trimming removed 0 bases from V and 5 bases from J; junction bases left unmatched: 10. CDR1 and CDR2 (germline): SGHRS, YFSETQ.

The V gene is TRBV27, the J gene TRBJ1-3; D is ambiguous. V was trimmed by 5 bases and J by 2 bases, leaving 7 bases between them. Looked up from germline, CDR1 is MNHEY and CDR2 is SMNVEV (reference sequence). The CDR3 runs to 13 residues. CDR3: CASSQRPGNTIYF. The CDR3 nucleotides read TGTGCCAGCAGTCAGAGGCCTGGAAACACCATATATTTT.

The chain uses TRBV7-2 and TRBJ1-2, with 7 nucleotides matching TRBD1. The CDR3 length is 16 residues. Germline V gene sequence: CDR1 SGHTA, CDR2 FQGNSA. The V gene end was trimmed by 4 bases and the J gene end by 8 bases; junction bases not matched to a gene: 16. CDR3 DNA: TGTGCCAGCAGCTCACCGTCGAGAGGGGGCATGGGAGGCTACACCTTC. Encoded protein: CASSSPSRGGMGGYTF.

J is TRBJ1-1 and V is TRBV14; D perhaps matches TRBD1 (5 bases). Germline loops: CDR1 SGHDN, CDR2 FVKESK. The CDR3 has 14 amino acids. With 6 bases removed from V and 1 base from J, the gap between germline ends came to 12 bases. The CDR3 sequence: CASRLAGGNTEAFF. The CDR3 DNA follows: TGTGCCAGCAGACTGGCGGGGGGGAACACTGAAGCTTTCTTT.

This rearrangement joins TRBV7-8 to TRBJ2-7; TRBD1 agrees at 8 bases. The CDR3 sequence is 13 residues long. The germline gives CDR1 SGHVS, CDR2 FQNEAQ. Trimming cost V 5 bases and J 2 bases; bases outside gene matches: 2. The CDR3 DNA reads as TGTGCCAGCAGCGCACAGGGGGCCTACGAGCAGTACGTC. Translated, it gives CASSAQGAYEQYV.

This clone has only one observation. The gene calls are TRBV4-1 and TRBJ1-1; D is possibly TRBD1 (5 bases). Germline CDR1 MGHRA, CDR2 YSYEKL. This CDR3 comprises 14 residues. Trimming took 4 bases from V and 5 from J, leaving 14 bases between them. In DNA, the CDR3 is TGCGCCAGCAGCCTGGATAGGGGAACAACTGAAGCTTTCTTT. Translating gives CASSLDRGTTEAFF.

The J gene is TRBJ1-1, the V gene TRBV12-3 or TRBV12-4, with 7 bases that match TRBD1. V trimming: 7 bases; J trimming: 5 bases; junction bases outside the gene matches: 7. This CDR3 spans 13 amino acids. CDR3 protein: CASTLQGKTEAFF. CDR3 DNA sequence: TGTGCCAGCACCCTACAGGGGAAAACTGAAGCTTTCTTT.

This chain uses TRBV11-3 with TRBJ1-1; the D gene is possibly TRBD1 (5 bases). The CDR3 consists of 15 residues. Trimming stripped 2 bases from V and 6 bases from J, with 16 bases between. The V gene's germline CDR1 is SGHNT and CDR2 YENEEA. The CDR3 region has the DNA TGTGCCAGCAGCTTATGGGTTGGGGCGGGGGCTGAAGCTTTCTTT. Residues: CASSLWVGAGAEAFF.

The CDR3 DNA reads TGTGCCTGGTACTCTGGAAACACCATATATTTT. As protein: CAWYSGNTIYF. V gene TRBV30 combines with J gene TRBJ1-3; unclear D gene. Per the germline V gene, CDR1 is GTSNPN and CDR2 is SVGIG (reference sequence). Trimming shortened V by 5 bases and J by 0 bases, and 2 bases separated the two germline ends. This CDR3 has 11 amino acids.